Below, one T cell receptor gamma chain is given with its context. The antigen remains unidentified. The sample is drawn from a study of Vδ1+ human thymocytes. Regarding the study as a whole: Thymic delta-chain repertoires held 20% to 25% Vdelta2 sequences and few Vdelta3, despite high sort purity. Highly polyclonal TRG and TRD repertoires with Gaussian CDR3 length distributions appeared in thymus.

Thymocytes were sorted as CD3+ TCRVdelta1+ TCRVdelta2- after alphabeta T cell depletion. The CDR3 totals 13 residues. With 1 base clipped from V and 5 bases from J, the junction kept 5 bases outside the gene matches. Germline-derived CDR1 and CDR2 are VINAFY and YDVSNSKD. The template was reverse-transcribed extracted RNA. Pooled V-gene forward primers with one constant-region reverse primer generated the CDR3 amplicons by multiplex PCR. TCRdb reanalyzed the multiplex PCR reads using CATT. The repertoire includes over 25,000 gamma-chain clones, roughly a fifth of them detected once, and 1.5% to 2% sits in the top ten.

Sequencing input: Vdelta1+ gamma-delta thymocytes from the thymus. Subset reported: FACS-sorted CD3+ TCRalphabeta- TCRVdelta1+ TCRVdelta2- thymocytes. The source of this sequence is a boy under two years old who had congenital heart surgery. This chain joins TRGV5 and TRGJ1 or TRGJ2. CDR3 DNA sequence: TGTGCCACCTGGGACAGTTTGAATTATAAGAAACTCTTT. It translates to CATWDSLNYKKLF.